These T cell receptor beta chains were read from a single sample in a study of cytomegalovirus exposure and HLA in healthy donors. TCRdb's table, derived via immunoSEQ multiplex PCR, lists solely in-frame clones and lacks some. The sample holds 150,000 to 200,000 clones, roughly 90% seen once. Material: PBMCs. These receptors all come from a woman aged 18-29 years in good health and CMV-seronegative. Each CDR3 is given with its conserved first and last residue. D genes are given only for firm matches. The size of a clone is reported for some rows only, either as once, few or many, or as a class for expanded clones.

>TRBJ2-5|TRBD1|TRBV7-6|-
TGTGCCAGCAGCTTAACAGGGGGAGAGACCCAGTACTTC
CASSLTGGETQYF
>TRBJ2-2|TRBD2|TRBV4-1|-
TGCGCCAGCAGCCAAGGGGGGACTATCCCGAACACCGGGGAGCTGTTTTTT
CASSQGGTIPNTGELFF
>TRBJ1-4|TRBD1|TRBV6-1|few
TGTGCCAGCAGTGGGACAGGGGAAAAACTGTTTTTT
CASSGTGEKLFF
>TRBJ1-1|-|TRBV28|-
TGTGCCAGCAGTTTAGCCCAGGGCAACACTGAAGCTTTCTTT
CASSLAQGNTEAFF
>TRBJ1-5|-|TRBV5-4|-
TGTGCCAGCAGCTTGAGCGGGGAGCAGCCCCAGCATTTT
CASSLSGEQPQHF
>TRBJ2-1|TRBD2|TRBV10-3|-
TGTGCCATCACCTCCGGGACTAGCGGAGGATACAATGAGCAGTTCTTC
CAITSGTSGGYNEQFF
>TRBJ2-3|-|TRBV2|many
TGTGCCAGCAGTGCTTGGACAGTCACAGATACGCAGTATTTT
CASSAWTVTDTQYF
>TRBJ1-5|TRBD1|TRBV7-8|-
TGTGCCAGCAGCCGGGACAGAACTAATCAGCCCCAGCATTTT
CASSRDRTNQPQHF
>TRBJ2-3|-|TRBV6-1|-
TGTGCCAGCAGTGATAGTGTTTTAAGGGGAGATACGCAGTATTTT
CASSDSVLRGDTQYF
>TRBJ1-1|TRBD1|TRBV6-5|-
TGTGCCAGCAGTTACCTGGGACAGCCGAACACTGAAGCTTTCTTT
CASSYLGQPNTEAFF
>TRBJ1-5|TRBD1|TRBV25-1|-
TGTGCCAAAGGTCCTCCGGGACAGGGCATCAATCAGCCCCAGCATTTT
CAKGPPGQGINQPQHF